This is a list of T cell receptor beta chains from one sample in a study of shared clonotypes between healthy human individuals. Assay used: immunoSEQ multiplex PCR; TCRdb lists only in-frame clones, some missing. Of roughly 680,000 clones in the sample, around 70% were seen once. The specimen was memory CD4+ T cells sorted from blood. The source is a woman in her 30s in good health. Each CDR3 is given with its conserved first and last residue. The D gene is left open where the match is weak. The size of a clone is reported for some rows only, either as once, few or many, or as a class for expanded clones.

d_call: .; v_call: TRBV19; j_call: TRBJ2-7; clone_size: few; cdr3_aa: CASSIRTDSYEQYF; cdr3_nt: TGTGCCAGTAGTATAAGGACGGATTCCTACGAGCAGTACTTC
d_call: .; v_call: TRBV2; j_call: TRBJ1-5; clone_size: few; cdr3_aa: CASSGTTAAQPQHF; cdr3_nt: TGTGCCAGCAGCGGAACGACCGCCGCCCAGCCCCAGCATTTT
d_call: .; v_call: TRBV4-1; j_call: TRBJ2-3; clone_size: .; cdr3_aa: CASSQAAGSSTDTQYF; cdr3_nt: TGCGCCAGCAGCCAAGCTGCCGGGAGCTCCACAGATACGCAGTATTTT
d_call: TRBD1; v_call: TRBV7-2; j_call: TRBJ1-2; clone_size: .; cdr3_aa: CASSSDRGLHGYTF; cdr3_nt: TGTGCCAGCAGCTCGGACAGGGGGCTGCATGGCTACACCTTC
d_call: .; v_call: TRBV10-3; j_call: TRBJ2-3; clone_size: once; cdr3_aa: CAISDPRFRSGETQYF; cdr3_nt: TGTGCCATCAGTGACCCACGTTTTAGGTCCGGTGAAACGCAGTATTTT
d_call: .; v_call: TRBV5-1; j_call: TRBJ2-6; clone_size: .; cdr3_aa: CASSLVGTSGANVLTF; cdr3_nt: TGCGCCAGCAGCTTGGTAGGTACATCTGGGGCCAACGTCCTGACTTTC
d_call: .; v_call: TRBV7-8; j_call: TRBJ1-2; clone_size: .; cdr3_aa: CASSLYAAFQVSYGYTF; cdr3_nt: TGTGCCAGCAGCTTATATGCGGCTTTTCAGGTCTCCTATGGCTACACCTTC
d_call: .; v_call: TRBV28; j_call: TRBJ2-1; clone_size: .; cdr3_aa: CASSGGAGLHSYNEQFF; cdr3_nt: TGTGCCAGCAGTGGAGGCGCGGGACTCCATTCCTACAATGAGCAGTTCTTC
d_call: .; v_call: TRBV5-6; j_call: TRBJ2-4; clone_size: .; cdr3_aa: CASSSGGGRDIQYF; cdr3_nt: TGTGCCAGCAGCTCCGGAGGGGGTAGGGACATTCAGTACTTC
d_call: .; v_call: TRBV5-4; j_call: TRBJ2-1; clone_size: .; cdr3_aa: CASSLAPVSEINEQFF; cdr3_nt: TGTGCCAGCAGCTTGGCTCCGGTATCCGAGATCAATGAGCAGTTCTTC
d_call: TRBD1; v_call: TRBV28; j_call: TRBJ2-7; clone_size: .; cdr3_aa: CASSTNRGRTYEQYF; cdr3_nt: TGTGCCAGCAGTACGAACAGGGGGCGAACCTACGAGCAGTACTTC
d_call: TRBD2; v_call: TRBV2; j_call: TRBJ2-7; clone_size: .; cdr3_aa: CASTREVSYEQYF; cdr3_nt: TGTGCCAGCACGCGGGAGGTCTCCTACGAGCAGTACTTC
d_call: .; v_call: TRBV28; j_call: TRBJ1-1; clone_size: .; cdr3_aa: CASSPGGMNTEAFF; cdr3_nt: TGTGCCAGCAGTCCAGGCGGGATGAACACTGAAGCTTTCTTT
d_call: .; v_call: TRBV6-1; j_call: TRBJ1-2; clone_size: .; cdr3_aa: CASSGVPGSYGYTF; cdr3_nt: TGTGCCAGCAGTGGAGTGCCAGGGAGCTATGGCTACACCTTC